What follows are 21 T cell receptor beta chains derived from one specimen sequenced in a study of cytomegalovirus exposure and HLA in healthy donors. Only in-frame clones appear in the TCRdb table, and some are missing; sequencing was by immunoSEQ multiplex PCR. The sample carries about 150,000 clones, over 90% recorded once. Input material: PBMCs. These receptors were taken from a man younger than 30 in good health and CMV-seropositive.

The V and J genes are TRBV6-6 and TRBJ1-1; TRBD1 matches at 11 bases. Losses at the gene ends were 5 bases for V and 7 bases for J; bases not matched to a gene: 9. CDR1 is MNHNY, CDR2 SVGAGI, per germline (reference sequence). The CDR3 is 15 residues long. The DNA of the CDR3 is TGTGCCAGCAGTAATCCGGACAGGGGGCAAGGTGAAGCTTTCTTT. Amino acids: CASSNPDRGQGEAFF.

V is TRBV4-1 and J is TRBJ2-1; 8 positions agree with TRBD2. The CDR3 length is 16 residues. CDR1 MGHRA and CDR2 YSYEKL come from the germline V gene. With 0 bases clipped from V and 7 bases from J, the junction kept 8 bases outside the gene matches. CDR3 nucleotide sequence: TGCGCCAGCAGCCAAGATCCGGGATCGGGGGGGAATGAGCAGTTCTTC. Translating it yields CASSQDPGSGGNEQFF.

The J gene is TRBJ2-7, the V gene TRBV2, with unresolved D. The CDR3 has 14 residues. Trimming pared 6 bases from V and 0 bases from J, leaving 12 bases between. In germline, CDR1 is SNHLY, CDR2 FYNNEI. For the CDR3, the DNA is TGTGCCAGCAGAATAGAGGAGAGCTCCTACGAGCAGTACTTC. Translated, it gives CASRIEESSYEQYF.

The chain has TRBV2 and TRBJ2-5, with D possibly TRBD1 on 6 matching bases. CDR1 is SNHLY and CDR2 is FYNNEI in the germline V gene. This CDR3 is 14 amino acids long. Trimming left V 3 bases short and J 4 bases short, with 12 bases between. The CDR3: CASSDGRGAETQYF. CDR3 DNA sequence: TGTGCCAGCAGTGATGGCAGGGGAGCAGAGACCCAGTACTTC.

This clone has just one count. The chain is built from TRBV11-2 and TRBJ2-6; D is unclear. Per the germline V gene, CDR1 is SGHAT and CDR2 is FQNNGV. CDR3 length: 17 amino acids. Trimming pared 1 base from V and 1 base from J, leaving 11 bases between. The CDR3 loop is CASSLVEIHSGANVLTF. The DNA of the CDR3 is TGTGCCAGCAGCTTAGTAGAGATTCATTCTGGGGCCAACGTCCTGACTTTC.

The CDR3 here is CASSRGGAATDTQYF. The CDR3 region has the DNA TGTGCCAGCAGTCGAGGTGGCGCCGCGACAGATACGCAGTATTTT. V and J are TRBV4-2 and TRBJ2-3; D gene uncertain. Trimming took off 6 bases at V and 3 bases at J, with 16 bases between the two ends. The length of the CDR3 is 15 residues. Germline CDR1 is LGHNA and CDR2 is YNFKEQ.

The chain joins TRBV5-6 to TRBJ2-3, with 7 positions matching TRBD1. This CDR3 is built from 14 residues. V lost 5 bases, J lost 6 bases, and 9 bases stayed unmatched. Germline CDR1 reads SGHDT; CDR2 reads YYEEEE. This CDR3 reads CASSQRTGGDTQYF. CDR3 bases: TGTGCCAGCAGTCAGAGGACAGGCGGGGATACGCAGTATTTT.

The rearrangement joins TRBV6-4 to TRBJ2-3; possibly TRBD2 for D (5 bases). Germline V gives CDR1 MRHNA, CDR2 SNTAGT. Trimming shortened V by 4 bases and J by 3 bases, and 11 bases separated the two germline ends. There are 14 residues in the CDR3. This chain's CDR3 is CASSAGLGTDTQYF. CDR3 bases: TGTGCCAGCAGTGCCGGACTCGGGACAGATACGCAGTATTTT.

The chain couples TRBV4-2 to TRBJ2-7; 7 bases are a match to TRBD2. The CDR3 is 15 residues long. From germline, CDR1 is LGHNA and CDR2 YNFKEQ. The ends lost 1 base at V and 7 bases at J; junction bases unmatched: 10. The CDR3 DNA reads TGTGCCAGCAGCCAAGGATTAGCGGGCGATTTGGAGCAGTACTTC. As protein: CASSQGLAGDLEQYF.

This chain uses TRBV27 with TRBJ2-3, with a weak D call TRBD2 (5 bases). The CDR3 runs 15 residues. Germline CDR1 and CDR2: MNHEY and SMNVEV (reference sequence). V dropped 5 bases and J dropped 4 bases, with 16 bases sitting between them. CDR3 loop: CASSPRARWSDTQYF. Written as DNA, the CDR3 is TGTGCCAGCAGTCCGAGGGCCCGGTGGTCAGATACGCAGTATTTT.

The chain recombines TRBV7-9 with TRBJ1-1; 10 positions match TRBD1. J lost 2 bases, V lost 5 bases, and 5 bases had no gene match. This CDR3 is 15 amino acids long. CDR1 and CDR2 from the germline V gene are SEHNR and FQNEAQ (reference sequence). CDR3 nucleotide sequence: TGTGCCAGCAGCGCTCGGGACAGGGGTAACACTGAAGCTTTCTTT. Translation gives CASSARDRGNTEAFF.

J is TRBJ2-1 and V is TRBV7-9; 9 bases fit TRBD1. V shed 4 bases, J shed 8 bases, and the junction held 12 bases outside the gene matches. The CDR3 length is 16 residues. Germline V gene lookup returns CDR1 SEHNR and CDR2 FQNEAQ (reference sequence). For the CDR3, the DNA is TGTGCCAGCAGCTCGCCTCGGGACAGGGTAATCGATGAGCAGTTCTTC. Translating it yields CASSSPRDRVIDEQFF.

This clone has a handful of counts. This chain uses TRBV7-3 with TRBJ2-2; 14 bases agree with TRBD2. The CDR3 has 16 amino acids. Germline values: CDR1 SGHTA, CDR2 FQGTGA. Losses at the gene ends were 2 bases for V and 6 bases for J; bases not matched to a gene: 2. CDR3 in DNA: TGTGCCAGCAGCTTACAGGGACTAGCGGGAGCCGGGGAGCTGTTTTTT. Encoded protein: CASSLQGLAGAGELFF.

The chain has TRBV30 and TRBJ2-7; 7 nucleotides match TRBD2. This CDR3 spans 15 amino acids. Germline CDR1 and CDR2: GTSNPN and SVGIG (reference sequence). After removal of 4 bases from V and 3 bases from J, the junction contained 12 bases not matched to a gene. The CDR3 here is CAWTSDGEGNYEQYF. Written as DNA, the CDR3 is TGTGCCTGGACCTCCGACGGGGAGGGGAACTACGAGCAGTACTTC.

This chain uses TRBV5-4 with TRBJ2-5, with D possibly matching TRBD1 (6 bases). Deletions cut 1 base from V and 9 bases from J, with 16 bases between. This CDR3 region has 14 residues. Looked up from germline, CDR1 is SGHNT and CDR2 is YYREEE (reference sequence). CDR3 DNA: TGTGCCAGCAGCTTGCGCTACAGGGATATGGCCCAGTACTTC. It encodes CASSLRYRDMAQYF.

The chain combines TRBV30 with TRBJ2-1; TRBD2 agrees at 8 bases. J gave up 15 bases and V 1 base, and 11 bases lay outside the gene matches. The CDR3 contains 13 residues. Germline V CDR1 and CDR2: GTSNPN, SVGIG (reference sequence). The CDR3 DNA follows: TGTGCCTGGAGTGGAGCGGGGGACCTCGTAACGTTCTTC. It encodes CAWSGAGDLVTFF.

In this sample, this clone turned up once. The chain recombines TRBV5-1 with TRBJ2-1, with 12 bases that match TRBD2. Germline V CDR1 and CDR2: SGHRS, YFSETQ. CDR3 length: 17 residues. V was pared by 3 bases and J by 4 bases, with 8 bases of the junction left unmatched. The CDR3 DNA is TGCGCCAGCAGCTCCATAATAACTAGCGGGGGGTACAATGAGCAGTTCTTC. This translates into CASSSIITSGGYNEQFF.

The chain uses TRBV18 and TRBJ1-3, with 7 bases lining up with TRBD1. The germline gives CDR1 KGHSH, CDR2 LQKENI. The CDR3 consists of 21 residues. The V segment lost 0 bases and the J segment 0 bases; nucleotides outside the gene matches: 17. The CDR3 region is CASSPPRTPGQNPGSGNTIYF. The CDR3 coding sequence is TGTGCCAGCTCACCACCGAGAACGCCGGGACAGAATCCGGGCTCTGGAAACACCATATATTTT.

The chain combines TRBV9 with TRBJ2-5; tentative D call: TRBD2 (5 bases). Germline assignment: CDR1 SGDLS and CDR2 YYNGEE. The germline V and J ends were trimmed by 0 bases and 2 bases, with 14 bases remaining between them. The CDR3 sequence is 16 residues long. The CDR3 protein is CASSVGPQSGQETQYF. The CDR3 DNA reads TGTGCCAGCAGCGTAGGCCCCCAATCGGGACAAGAGACCCAGTACTTC.

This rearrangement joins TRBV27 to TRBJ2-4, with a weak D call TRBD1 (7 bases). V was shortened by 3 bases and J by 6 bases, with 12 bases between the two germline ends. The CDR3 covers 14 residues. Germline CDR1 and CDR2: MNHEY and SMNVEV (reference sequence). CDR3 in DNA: TGTGCCAGCAGTTTGCAGGGGGAGGTAAACATTCAGTACTTC. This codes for CASSLQGEVNIQYF.

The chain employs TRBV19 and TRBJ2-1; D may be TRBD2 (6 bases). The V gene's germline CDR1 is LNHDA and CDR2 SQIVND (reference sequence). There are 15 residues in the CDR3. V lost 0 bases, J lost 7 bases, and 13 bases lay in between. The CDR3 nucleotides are TGTGCCAGTAGTATAGATCTGGGGGGTTGGAATGAGCAGTTCTTC. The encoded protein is CASSIDLGGWNEQFF.